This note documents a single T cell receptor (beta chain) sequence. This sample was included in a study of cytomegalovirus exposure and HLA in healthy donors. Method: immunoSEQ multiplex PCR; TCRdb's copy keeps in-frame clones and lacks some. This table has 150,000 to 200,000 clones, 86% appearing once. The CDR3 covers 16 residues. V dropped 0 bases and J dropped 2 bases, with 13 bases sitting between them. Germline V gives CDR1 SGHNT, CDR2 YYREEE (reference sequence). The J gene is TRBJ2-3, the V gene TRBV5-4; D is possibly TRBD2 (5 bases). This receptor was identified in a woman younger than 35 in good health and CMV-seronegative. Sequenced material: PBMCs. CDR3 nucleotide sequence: TGTGCCAGCAGCTTGGGGGAGCGGAGAGCCACAGATACGCAGTATTTT. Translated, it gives CASSLGERRATDTQYF.